This paragraph covers one TCR beta chain sequence. Antigen unknown. The data originate from a study of beta chain features in type 1 diabetes. Study-wide results and limits: Sampled from patients, naive, central memory and Treg TCRB repertoires appeared more similar than those sampled from healthy donors. PCR might favor shorter templates, equally in patients and controls. VDJ junctions sequenced from type 1 diabetes patients showed fewer insertions and more deletions.

CDR3 length equals 14 residues. Trimming removed 0 bases at V and 5 bases at J, with 14 bases between. Per the germline V gene, CDR1 is SQVTM and CDR2 is ANQGSEA. What was sequenced were expressed TCRB transcripts, since all of the isolated RNA had been reverse transcribed. Each sample of naive, central memory or regulatory T cells had, on average, about 3.57 million reads. Method: immunoSEQ multiplex PCR; TCRdb's copy keeps in-frame clones and lacks some. The sample carries 200,000 to 250,000 clones, about a tenth recorded once. This clonotype was obtained from a man between 18 and 35 years old in good health. The sample consisted of central memory CD4+ T cells from blood. The chain employs TRBV29-1 and TRBJ2-7; D is perhaps TRBD1 (5 bases). The CDR3 is CSVEDPTRGDEQYF. In DNA, the CDR3 is TGCAGCGTTGAAGATCCGACAAGGGGCGACGAGCAGTACTTC.